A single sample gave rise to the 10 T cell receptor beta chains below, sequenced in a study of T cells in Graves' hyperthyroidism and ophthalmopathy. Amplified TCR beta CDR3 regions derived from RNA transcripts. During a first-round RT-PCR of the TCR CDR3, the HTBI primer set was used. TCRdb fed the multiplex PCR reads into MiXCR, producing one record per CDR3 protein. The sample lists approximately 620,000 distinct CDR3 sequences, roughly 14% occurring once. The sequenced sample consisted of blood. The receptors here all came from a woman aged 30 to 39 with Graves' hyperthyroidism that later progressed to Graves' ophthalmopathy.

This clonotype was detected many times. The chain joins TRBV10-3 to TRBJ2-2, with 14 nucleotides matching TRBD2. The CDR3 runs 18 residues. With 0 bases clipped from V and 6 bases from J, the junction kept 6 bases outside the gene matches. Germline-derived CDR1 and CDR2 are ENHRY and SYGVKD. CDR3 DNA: TGTGCCATCAGTGAGTCCCCGGGGACTAGCGGGAGCGCCGGGGAGCTGTTTTTT. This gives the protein CAISESPGTSGSAGELFF.

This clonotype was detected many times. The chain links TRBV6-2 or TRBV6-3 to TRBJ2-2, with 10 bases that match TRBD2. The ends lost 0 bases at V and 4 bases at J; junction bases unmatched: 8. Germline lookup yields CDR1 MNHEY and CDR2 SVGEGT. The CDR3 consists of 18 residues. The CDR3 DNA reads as TGTGCCAGCAGTTACTCACTCCTAGCGGGAGAAGTCACCGGGGAGCTGTTTTTT. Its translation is CASSYSLLAGEVTGELFF.

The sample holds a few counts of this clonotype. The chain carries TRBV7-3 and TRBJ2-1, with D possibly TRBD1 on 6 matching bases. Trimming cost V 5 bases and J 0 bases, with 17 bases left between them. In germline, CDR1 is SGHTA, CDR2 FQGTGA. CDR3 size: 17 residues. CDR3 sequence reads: CASSPTPGTPSYNEQFF. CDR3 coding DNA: TGTGCCAGCAGCCCCACCCCCGGGACACCCTCCTACAATGAGCAGTTCTTC.

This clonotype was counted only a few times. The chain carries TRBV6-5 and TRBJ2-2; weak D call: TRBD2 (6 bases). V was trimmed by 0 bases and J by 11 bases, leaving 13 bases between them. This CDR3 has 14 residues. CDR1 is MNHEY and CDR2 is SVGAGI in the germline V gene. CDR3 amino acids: CASSYSGGAAELFF. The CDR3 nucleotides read TGTGCCAGCAGTTACTCGGGGGGAGCGGCTGAGCTGTTTTTT.

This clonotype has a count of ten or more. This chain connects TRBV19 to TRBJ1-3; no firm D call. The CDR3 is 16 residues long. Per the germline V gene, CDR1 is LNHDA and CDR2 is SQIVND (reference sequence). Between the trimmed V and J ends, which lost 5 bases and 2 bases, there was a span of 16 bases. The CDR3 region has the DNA TGTGCCAGTAGTTTCCTCGAGGACTCTGCTGGAAACACCATATATTTT. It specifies CASSFLEDSAGNTIYF.

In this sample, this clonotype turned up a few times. The CDR3, as DNA: TGTGCCAGCAGCGGGACGGGACAGCGGACCGGGGAGCTGTTTTTT. It codes for CASSGTGQRTGELFF. The J gene is TRBJ2-2, the V gene TRBV11-2, with TRBD1 matching over 7 bases. Looked up from germline, CDR1 is SGHAT and CDR2 is FQNNGV. The V segment lost 5 bases and the J segment 5 bases; nucleotides outside the gene matches: 8. The CDR3 sequence is 15 residues long.

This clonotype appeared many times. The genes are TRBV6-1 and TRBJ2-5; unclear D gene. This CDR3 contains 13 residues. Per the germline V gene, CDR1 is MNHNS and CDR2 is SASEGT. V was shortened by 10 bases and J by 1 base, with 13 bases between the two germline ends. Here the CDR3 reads CATTSSIQETQYF. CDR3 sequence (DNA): TGTGCCACCACGAGCTCCATCCAAGAGACCCAGTACTTC.

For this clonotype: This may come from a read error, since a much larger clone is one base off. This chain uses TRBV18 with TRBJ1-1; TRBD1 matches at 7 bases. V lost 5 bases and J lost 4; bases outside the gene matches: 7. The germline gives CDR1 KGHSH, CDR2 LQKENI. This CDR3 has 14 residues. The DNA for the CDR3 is TGTGCCAGCTCATCTGACAGGGTGGCCACTGAAGCTTTCTTT. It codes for CASSSDRVATEAFF.

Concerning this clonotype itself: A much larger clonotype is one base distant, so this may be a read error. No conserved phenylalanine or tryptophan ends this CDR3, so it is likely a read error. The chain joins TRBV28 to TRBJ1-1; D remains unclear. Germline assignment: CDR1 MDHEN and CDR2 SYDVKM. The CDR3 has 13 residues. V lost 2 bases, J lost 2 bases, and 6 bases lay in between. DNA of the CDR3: TGTGCCAGCAGTTTACCACAAAACACTGAAGCTTTCTCT. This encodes CASSLPQNTEAFS.

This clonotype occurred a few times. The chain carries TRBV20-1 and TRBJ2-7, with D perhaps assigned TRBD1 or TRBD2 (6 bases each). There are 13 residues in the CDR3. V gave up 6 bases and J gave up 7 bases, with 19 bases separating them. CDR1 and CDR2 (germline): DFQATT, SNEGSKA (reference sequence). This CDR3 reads CSAPRDGGLEQYF. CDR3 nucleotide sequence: TGCAGTGCACCCCGGGACGGGGGCCTTGAGCAGTACTTC.